This T cell receptor (beta chain) was identified during a study of blood T cell repertoires in COVID-19. Study background: Sites in the United States, Italy and Spain provided acute and convalescent COVID-19 samples. T cells, B-cell-depleted T cells, or PBMCs supplied cDNA or gDNA.

Only in-frame clones appear in the TCRdb table, and some are missing; sequencing was by immunoSEQ multiplex PCR. There are 300,000 to 350,000 clones in the sample; more than 85% occur only once, and roughly 1% lies in the top ten. Assignment of participants to cohorts was predicated upon participant-reported clinical history. Recovered participants had two consecutive negative NP/OP PCR tests, healthcare professional clearance, or symptom resolution. The CDR3 contains 14 residues. Trimming pared 3 bases from V and 4 bases from J, leaving 9 bases between. Germline lookup yields CDR1 KGHSH and CDR2 LQKENI.

The sequence was collected from a woman in her 30s who had recovered from COVID-19. J is TRBJ1-4 and V is TRBV18; D gene uncertain. The sequenced sample consisted of PBMCs or T cells enriched from blood (not recorded which). The CDR3: CASSPPGVNEKLFF. The CDR3 region has the DNA TGTGCCAGCTCACCCCCAGGCGTTAATGAAAAACTGTTTTTT.